This TCR beta chain came from a study of shared clonotypes between healthy human individuals. Study-wide findings and caveats: Inspection by rarefaction showed sorted-subset sequencing to be incomplete despite large depth. An expected dependence of interdonor clonotype sharing on sequencing depth was noted. Naive subsets typically showed greater estimated richness than memory subsets.

For this clone: Antigen specificity is unknown.

Assay used: immunoSEQ multiplex PCR; TCRdb lists only in-frame clones, some missing. The profile shows about 1.1 million clones, 70% to 80% of them singletons. It was into CD45RA+ naive and CD45RA-negative memory subsets that the CD4+ cells were split. CDR1 and CDR2 from the germline V gene are MNHEY and SMNVEV (reference sequence). The CDR3 runs to 13 residues. Trimming stripped 8 bases from V and 0 bases from J, with 11 bases between. Sequenced input: memory CD4+ T cells from PBMCs. Subset reported: CD45RA-negative fraction. This TCR was recovered from a man aged 18 to 35 in good health. Some clones in this sample may be carry-over from other donors' samples. This chain links TRBV27 with TRBJ2-7; tentatively, D is TRBD1 (5 bases). CDR3 in DNA: TGTGCCAGCTCAAAGGACAACTCCTACGAGCAGTACTTC. This sequence encodes CASSKDNSYEQYF.